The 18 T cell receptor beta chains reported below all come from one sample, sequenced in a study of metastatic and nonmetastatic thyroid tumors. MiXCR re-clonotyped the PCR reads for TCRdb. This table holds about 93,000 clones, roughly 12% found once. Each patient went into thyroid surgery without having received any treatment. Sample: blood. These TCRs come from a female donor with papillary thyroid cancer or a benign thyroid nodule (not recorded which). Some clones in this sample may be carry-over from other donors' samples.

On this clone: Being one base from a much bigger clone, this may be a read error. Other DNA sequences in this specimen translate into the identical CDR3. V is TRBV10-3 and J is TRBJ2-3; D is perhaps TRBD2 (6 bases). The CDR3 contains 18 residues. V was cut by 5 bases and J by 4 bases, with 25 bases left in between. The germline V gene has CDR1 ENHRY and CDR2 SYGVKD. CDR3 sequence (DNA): TGTGCCATCAGTCCCCCTGGGTCTGCTGGAGGGCCACCAGATACGCAGTATTTT. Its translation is CAISPPGSAGGPPDTQYF.

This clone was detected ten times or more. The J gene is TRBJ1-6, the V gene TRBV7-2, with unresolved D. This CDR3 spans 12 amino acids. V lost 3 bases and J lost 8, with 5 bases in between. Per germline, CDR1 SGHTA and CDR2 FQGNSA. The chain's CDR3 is CASSFTDSPLHF. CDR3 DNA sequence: TGTGCCAGCAGCTTTACAGATTCACCCCTCCACTTT.

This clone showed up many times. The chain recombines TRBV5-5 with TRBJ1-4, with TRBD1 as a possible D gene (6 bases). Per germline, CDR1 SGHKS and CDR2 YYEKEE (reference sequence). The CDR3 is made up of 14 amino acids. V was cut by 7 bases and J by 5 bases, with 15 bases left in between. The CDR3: CASCVTGRNEKLFF. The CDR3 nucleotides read TGTGCCAGCTGCGTTACAGGGCGAAATGAAAAACTGTTTTTT. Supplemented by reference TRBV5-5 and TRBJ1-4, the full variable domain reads DAGVTQSPTHLIKTRGQQVTLRCSPISGHKSVSWYQQVLGQGPQFIFQYYEKEERGRGNFPDRFSARQFPNYSSELNVNALLLGDSALYLCASCVTGRNEKLFFGSGTQLSVL.

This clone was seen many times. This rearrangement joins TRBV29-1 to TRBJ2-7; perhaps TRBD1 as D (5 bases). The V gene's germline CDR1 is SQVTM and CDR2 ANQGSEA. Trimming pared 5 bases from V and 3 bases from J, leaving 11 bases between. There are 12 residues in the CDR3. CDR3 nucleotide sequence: TGCAGCGTTTCCTGGCAGGGCTACGAGCAGTACTTC. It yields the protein CSVSWQGYEQYF.

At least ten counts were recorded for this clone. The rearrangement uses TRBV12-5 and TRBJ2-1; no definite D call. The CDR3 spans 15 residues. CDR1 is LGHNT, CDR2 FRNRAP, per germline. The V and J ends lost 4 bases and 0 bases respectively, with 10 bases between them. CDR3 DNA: TGTGCTAGTGGTTCCGATGCGAGCTCCTACAATGAGCAGTTCTTC. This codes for CASGSDASSYNEQFF.

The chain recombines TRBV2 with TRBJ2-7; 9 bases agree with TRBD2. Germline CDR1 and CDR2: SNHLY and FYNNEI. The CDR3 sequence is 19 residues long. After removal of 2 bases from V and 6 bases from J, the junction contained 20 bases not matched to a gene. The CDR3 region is CASSEMRGLAGGLLGEQYF. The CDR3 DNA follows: TGTGCCAGCAGTGAAATGCGGGGGCTGGCGGGAGGGCTATTGGGCGAGCAGTACTTC.

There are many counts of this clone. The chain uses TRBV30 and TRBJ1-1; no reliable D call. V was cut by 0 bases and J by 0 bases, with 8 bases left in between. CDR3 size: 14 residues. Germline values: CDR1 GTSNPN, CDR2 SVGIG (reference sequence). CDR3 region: CAWSVPGMNTEAFF. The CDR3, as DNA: TGTGCCTGGAGTGTACCGGGGATGAACACTGAAGCTTTCTTT.

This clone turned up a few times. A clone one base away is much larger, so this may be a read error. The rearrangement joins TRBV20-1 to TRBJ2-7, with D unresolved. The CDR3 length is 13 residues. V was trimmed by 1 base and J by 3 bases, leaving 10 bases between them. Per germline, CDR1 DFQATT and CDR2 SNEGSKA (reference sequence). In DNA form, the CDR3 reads TGCAGTGCTAGAGTGGCTGCCGTCTACGAGCAGTACTTC. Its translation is CSARVAAVYEQYF.

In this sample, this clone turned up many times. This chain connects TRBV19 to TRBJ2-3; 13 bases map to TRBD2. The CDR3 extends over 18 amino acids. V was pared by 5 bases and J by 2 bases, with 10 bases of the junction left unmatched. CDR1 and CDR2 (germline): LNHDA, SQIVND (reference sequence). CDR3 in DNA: TGTGCCAGTAGTGGATTAAGGACTAGCGGGAGAGTCACAGATACGCAGTATTTT. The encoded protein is CASSGLRTSGRVTDTQYF.

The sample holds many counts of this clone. The CDR3 DNA reads as TGTGCCAGCAATCAACAGGGTAACACCGGGGAGCTGTTTTTT. Translating it yields CASNQQGNTGELFF. The rearrangement links TRBV12-3 or TRBV12-4 to TRBJ2-2; possibly TRBD1 for D (6 bases). The CDR3 length is 14 residues. Trimming removed 7 bases from V and 2 bases from J, with 11 bases in between.

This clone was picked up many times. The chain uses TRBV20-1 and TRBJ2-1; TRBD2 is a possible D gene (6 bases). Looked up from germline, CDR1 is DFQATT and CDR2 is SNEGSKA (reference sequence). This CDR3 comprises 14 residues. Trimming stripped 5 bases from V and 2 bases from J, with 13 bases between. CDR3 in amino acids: CSAPLATTYNEQFF. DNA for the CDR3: TGCAGTGCTCCTCTAGCGACCACCTACAATGAGCAGTTCTTC.

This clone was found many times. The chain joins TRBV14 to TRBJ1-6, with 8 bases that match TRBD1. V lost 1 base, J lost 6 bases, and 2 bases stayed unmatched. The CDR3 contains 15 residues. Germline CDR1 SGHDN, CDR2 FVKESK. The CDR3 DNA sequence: TGTGCCAGCAGCCAAGGGACAGGGCTTAATTCACCCCTCCACTTT. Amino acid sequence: CASSQGTGLNSPLHF.

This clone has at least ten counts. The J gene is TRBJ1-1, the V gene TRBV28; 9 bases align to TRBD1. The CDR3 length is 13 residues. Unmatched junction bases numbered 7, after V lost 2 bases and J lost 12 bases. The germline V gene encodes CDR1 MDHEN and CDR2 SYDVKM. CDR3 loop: CASSLGGDRVTFF. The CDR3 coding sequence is TGTGCCAGCAGTTTAGGCGGGGACAGGGTGACTTTCTTT. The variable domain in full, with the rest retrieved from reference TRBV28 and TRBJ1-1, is DVKVTQSSRYLVKRTGEKVFLECVQDMDHENMFWYRQDPGLGLRLIYFSYDVKMKEKGDIPEGYSVSREKKERFSLILESASTNQTSMYLCASSLGGDRVTFFGQGTRLTVV.

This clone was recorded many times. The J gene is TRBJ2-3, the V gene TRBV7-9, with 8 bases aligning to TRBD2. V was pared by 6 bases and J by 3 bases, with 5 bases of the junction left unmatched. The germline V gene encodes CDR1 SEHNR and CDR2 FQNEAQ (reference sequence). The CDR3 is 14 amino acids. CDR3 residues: CASSQAGVTDTQYF. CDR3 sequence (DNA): TGTGCCAGCAGTCAAGCGGGAGTGACAGATACGCAGTATTTT.

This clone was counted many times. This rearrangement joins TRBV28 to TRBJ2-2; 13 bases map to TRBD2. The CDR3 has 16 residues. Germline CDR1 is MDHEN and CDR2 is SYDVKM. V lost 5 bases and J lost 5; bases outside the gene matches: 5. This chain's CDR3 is CASSQPTSGRTGELFF. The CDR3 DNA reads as TGTGCCAGCAGTCAACCGACTAGCGGGAGGACCGGGGAGCTGTTTTTT.

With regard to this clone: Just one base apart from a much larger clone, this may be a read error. CDR3 amino acids: CASSLVRLAGLNEQFF. The CDR3 region has the DNA TGTGCCAGCAGCCTGGTTCGACTAGCGGGGCTGAATGAGCAGTTCTTC. V gene TRBV11-2 combines with J gene TRBJ2-1; 11 nucleotides match TRBD2. CDR3 length: 16 amino acids. Germline CDR1 SGHAT, CDR2 FQNNGV. Trimming removed 5 bases from V and 7 bases from J; junction bases left unmatched: 10.

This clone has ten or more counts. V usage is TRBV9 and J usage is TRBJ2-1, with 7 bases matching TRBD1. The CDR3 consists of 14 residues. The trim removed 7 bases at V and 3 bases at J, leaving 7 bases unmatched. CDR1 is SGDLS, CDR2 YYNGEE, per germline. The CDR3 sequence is CASAKGQRYNEQFF. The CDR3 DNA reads TGTGCCAGCGCTAAGGGACAGCGCTACAATGAGCAGTTCTTC.

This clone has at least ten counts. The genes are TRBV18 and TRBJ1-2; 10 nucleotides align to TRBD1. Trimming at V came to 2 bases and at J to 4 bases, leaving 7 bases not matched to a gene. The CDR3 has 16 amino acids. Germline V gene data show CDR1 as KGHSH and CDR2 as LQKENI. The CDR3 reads CASSPSGTGATYGYTF. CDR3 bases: TGTGCCAGCTCACCATCCGGGACAGGGGCTACCTATGGCTACACCTTC.